Listed here is a single T cell receptor beta chain. Its antigen remains unknown. A multiplex PCR was run with 60 Vbeta primers and 13 Jbeta primers. Only in-frame clones appear in the TCRdb table, and some are missing; sequencing was by immunoSEQ multiplex PCR. The profile shows tens of thousands of clones, approximately 63% of them singletons. In germline, CDR1 is GTSNPN, CDR2 SVGIG (reference sequence). The CDR3 is 14 amino acids. J was trimmed by 3 bases and V by 5 bases; bases with no gene match: 4. These data originate in a study of cytomegalovirus exposure and HLA in healthy donors. Study-level background: A preliminary data release comprised 80 million or so unique TCRs obtained from HLA-typed donors. Study-wide findings and caveats: One variant, a missense change in DCLRE1C, was linked in a later analysis to TCR beta V- and J-gene trimming. The investigators catalogued 164 TCR beta chains as cytomegalovirus-associated.

The rearrangement joins TRBV30 to TRBJ1-6, with 7 nucleotides matching TRBD1. Material for sequencing was PBMCs. The clonotype was recovered from a woman aged 50 to 60 in good health and CMV-seropositive. This chain's CDR3 is CAWDREGYNSPLHF. For the CDR3, the DNA is TGTGCCTGGGACAGGGAAGGCTATAATTCACCCCTCCACTTT.